This T cell receptor (beta chain) originates from a study of cytomegalovirus exposure and HLA in healthy donors. V lost 3 bases to trimming and J lost 5 bases, with 9 bases between them. CDR3 length: 12 residues. The primer mix had 60 Vbeta and 13 Jbeta primers. The assay was immunoSEQ multiplex PCR, and TCRdb's table has in-frame clones only and misses some. The repertoire has approximately 160,000 clones, more than 60% of them found once; the top ten carry 3.1%. The sequenced sample was PBMCs. The chain uses TRBV5-3 and TRBJ2-7; D possibly corresponds to TRBD1 (5 bases). TRBV5-3 falls under the ORF class, with uncertain function. The TCR sequence derives from a woman in her 50s in good health and CMV-seropositive. This CDR3 reads CARSSRVDEQYF. DNA of the CDR3: TGTGCCAGAAGCTCCAGGGTGGACGAGCAGTACTTC.